This TCR beta chain was found in a study of T cells in Graves' hyperthyroidism and ophthalmopathy. Amplified TCR beta CDR3 regions derived from RNA transcripts. In the first-round RT-PCR of the TCR CDR3, the HTBI primer set was used. TCRdb reprocessed the multiplex PCR reads with MiXCR, giving one entry per CDR3 protein. The data show about 590,000 distinct CDR3 sequences, with around 14% seen just once and under 7.5% held by the top ten. Germline loops: CDR1 SNHLY, CDR2 FYNNEI. The CDR3 covers 14 residues. Deletions cut 4 bases from V and 1 base from J, with 11 bases between. This clonotype was recorded many times. Antigen unknown. Overall study findings and caveats: Median prediction lead before ophthalmopathy onset was roughly 6 months with the model.

The source is a woman in her 30s with Graves' hyperthyroidism. The rearrangement uses TRBV2 and TRBJ2-7, with D tentatively TRBD1 (5 bases). Sequenced: blood. Here the CDR3 DNA reads TGTGCCAGCAGTGTAGAGACAGAATCCTACGAGCAGTACTTC. Its translation is CASSVETESYEQYF. The whole variable domain, filled in from reference TRBV2 and TRBJ2-7, reads EPEVTQTPSHQVTQMGQEVILRCVPISNHLYFYWYRQILGQKVEFLVSFYNNEISEKSEIFDDQFSVERPDGSNFTLKIRSTKLEDSAMYFCASSVETESYEQYFGPGTRLTVT.